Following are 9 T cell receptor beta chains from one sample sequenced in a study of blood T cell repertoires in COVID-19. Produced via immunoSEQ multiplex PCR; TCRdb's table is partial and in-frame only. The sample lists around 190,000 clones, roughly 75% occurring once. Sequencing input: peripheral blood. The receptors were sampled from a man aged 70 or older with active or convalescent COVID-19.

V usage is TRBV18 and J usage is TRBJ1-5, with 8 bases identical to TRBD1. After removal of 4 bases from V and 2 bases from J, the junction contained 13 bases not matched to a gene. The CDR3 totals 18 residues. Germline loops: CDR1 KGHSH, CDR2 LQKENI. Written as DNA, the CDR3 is TGTGCCAGCTCACAACTTCGACAGGGGTCGGGGGGCAATCAGCCCCAGCATTTT. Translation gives CASSQLRQGSGGNQPQHF. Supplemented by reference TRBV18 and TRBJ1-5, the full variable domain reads NAGVMQNPRHLVRRRGQEARLRCSPMKGHSHVYWYRQLPEEGLKFMVYLQKENIIDESGMPKERFSAEFPKEGPSILRIQQVVRGDSAAYFCASSQLRQGSGGNQPQHFGDGTRLSIL.

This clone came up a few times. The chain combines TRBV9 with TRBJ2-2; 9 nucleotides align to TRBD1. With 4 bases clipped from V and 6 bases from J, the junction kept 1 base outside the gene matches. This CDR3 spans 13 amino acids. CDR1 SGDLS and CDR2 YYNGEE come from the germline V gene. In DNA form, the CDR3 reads TGTGCCAGCAGCCGGACAGGGGCCGGGGAGCTGTTTTTT. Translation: CASSRTGAGELFF.

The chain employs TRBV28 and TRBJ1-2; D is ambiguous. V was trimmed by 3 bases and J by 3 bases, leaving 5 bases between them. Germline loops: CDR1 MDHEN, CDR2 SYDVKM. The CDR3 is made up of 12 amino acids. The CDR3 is CASSFRDYGYTF. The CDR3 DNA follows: TGTGCCAGCAGTTTCCGGGACTATGGCTACACCTTC.

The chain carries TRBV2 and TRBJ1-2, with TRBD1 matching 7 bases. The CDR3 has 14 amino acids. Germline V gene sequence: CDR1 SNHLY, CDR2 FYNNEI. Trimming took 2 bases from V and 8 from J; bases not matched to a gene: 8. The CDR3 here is CASSETGQVRGYTF. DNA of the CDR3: TGTGCCAGCAGTGAAACCGGACAGGTGCGAGGCTACACCTTC.

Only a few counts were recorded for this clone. CDR3 sequence (DNA): TGTGCCAGCAGTTCAATACGGACAGGGTCTACAAGTGGCTACACCTTC. It yields the protein CASSSIRTGSTSGYTF. The J gene is TRBJ1-2, the V gene TRBV2; 8 bases fit TRBD1. V was pared by 5 bases and J by 7 bases, with 15 bases of the junction left unmatched. This CDR3 region has 16 residues. From germline, CDR1 is SNHLY and CDR2 FYNNEI.

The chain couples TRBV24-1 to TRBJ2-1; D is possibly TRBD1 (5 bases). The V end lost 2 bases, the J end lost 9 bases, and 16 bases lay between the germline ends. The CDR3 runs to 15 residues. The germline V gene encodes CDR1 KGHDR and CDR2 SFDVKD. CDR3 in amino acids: CATSDSPVGRGEQFF. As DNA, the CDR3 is TGTGCCACCAGTGATTCCCCGGTGGGTAGGGGTGAGCAGTTCTTC.

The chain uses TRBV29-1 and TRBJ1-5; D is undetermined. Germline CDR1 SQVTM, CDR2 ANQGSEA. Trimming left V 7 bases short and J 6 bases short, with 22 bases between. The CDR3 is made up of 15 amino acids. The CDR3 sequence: CSASENTDAGQPQHF. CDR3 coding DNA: TGCAGCGCTTCCGAAAATACAGACGCGGGTCAGCCCCAGCATTTT.

The CDR3 coding sequence is TGTGCCAGCAGCCAAGAAAAGCCGGGTTATGGCTACACCTTC. Its translation: CASSQEKPGYGYTF. This rearrangement joins TRBV14 to TRBJ1-2; D call uncertain. This CDR3 spans 14 amino acids. The germline CDR1 and CDR2 sequences are SGHDN and FVKESK. With 0 bases removed from V and 5 bases from J, the gap between germline ends came to 10 bases.

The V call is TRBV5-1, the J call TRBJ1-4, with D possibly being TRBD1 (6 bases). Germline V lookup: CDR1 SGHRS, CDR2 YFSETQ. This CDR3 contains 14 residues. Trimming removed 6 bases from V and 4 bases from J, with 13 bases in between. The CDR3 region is CASTPQGGNEKLFF. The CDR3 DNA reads TGCGCCAGCACCCCACAGGGTGGTAATGAAAAACTGTTTTTT.